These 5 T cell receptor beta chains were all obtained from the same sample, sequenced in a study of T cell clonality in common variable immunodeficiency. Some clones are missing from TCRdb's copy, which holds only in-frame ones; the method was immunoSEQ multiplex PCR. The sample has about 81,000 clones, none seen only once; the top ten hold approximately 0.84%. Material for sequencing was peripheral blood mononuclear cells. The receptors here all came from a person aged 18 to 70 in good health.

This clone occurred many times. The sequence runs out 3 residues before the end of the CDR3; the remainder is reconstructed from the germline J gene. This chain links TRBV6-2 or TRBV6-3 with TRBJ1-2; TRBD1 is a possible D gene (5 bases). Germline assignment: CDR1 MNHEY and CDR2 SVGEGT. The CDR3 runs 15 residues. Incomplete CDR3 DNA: TGTGCCAGCAGTTACTCGACAGAAGGTTCCTACGAC. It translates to CASSYSTEGSYD. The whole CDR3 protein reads CASSYSTEGSYDYTF.

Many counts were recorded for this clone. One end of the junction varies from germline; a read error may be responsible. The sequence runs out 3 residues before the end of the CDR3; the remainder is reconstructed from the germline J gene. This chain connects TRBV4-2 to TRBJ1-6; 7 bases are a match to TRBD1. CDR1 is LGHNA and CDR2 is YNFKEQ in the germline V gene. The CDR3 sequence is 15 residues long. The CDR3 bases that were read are TGCGCCAGCAGCCTTACACAGGGGCTTGACTCACCC. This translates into CASSLTQGLDSP. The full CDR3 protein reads CASSLTQGLDSPLHF.

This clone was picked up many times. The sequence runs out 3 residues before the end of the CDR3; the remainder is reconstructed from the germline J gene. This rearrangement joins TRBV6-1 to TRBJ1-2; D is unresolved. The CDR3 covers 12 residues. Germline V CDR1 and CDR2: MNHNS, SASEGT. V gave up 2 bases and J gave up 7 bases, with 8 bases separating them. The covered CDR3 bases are TGTGCCAGCAGTGAAACGCGGGGTGGC. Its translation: CASSETRGG. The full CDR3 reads CASSETRGGYTF.

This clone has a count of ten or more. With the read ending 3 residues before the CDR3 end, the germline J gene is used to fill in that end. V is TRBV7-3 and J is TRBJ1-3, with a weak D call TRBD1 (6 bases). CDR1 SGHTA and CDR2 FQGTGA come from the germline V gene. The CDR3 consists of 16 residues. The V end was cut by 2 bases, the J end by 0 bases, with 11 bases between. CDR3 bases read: TGTGCCAGCAGCTTAGGGTCGACAGGCTCTGGAAACACC. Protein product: CASSLGSTGSGNT. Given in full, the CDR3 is CASSLGSTGSGNTIYF.

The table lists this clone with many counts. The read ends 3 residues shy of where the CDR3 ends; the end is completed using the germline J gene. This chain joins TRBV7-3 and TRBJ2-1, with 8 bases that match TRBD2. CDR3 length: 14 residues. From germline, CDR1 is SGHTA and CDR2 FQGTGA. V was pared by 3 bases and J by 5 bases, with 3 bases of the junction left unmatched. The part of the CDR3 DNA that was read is TGTGCCAGCAGCTTCAGCGGGAGAAACAATGAG. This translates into CASSFSGRNNE. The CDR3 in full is CASSFSGRNNEQFF.